This section outlines one T cell receptor (beta chain) sequence together with its context. The sample comes from a study of CD8+ T cells in alopecia areata. Study-level information: Treated individuals took tofacitinib by mouth, 5 to 10 mg twice daily.

Treatment here: oral pan-JAK inhibitor, 5-10 mg twice daily. Collection of lesional scalp punch biopsies and peripheral blood was performed in alopecia areata patients. Sequencing templates came from extracted RNA that was reverse transcribed into cDNA. TCRdb's table, derived via immunoSEQ multiplex PCR, lists solely in-frame clones and lacks some. Of 100,000 to 150,000 clones in the sample, 60% to 65% were seen once. This clonotype was obtained from a human donor with alopecia areata. Sequencing used CD4+ T cells sorted from blood, obtained at week 4, from a patient treated with tofacitinib.

The DNA for the CDR3 is TGTGCCAGCAGCCTCCAAGGACAGGGAGGGGACATTCAGTACTTC. Amino acid sequence: CASSLQGQGGDIQYF. V is TRBV7-3 and J is TRBJ2-4; D possibly corresponds to TRBD1 (8 bases). Trimming took off 5 bases at V and 8 bases at J, with 19 bases between the two ends. The CDR3 extends over 15 amino acids. The germline CDR1 and CDR2 sequences are SGHTA and FQGTGA.